What follows are 9 T cell receptor beta chains derived from one specimen sequenced in a study of quantifying T cell responses using KT2 cells. Study overall: TCR alpha and beta constant-region primers primed reverse transcription of RNA.

The cDNA 3' end received a ligated oligonucleotide with a UMI. First-round PCR used roughly 4 cycles and beta primers RC1.1 and RC1.2 covering TRBC1 and TRBC2. TCRdb re-called the UMI-ligation and nested PCR reads with MiXCR, one entry per CDR3 protein. The repertoire has 39,000 or so distinct CDR3 sequences, about 18% of them found once; the top ten carry around two fifths. The sequenced sample consisted of PBMCs spiked with cells of the T cell clone KT2. The receptor source for this set is a human donor.

A few counts support this clonotype. The rearrangement links TRBV24-1 to TRBJ2-2; 9 bases match TRBD1. The CDR3 extends over 17 amino acids. V trimming: 3 bases; J trimming: 6 bases; junction bases outside the gene matches: 10. In germline, CDR1 is KGHDR, CDR2 SFDVKD. CDR3 sequence reads: CATSDIHRGLGAGELFF. The CDR3 DNA sequence: TGTGCCACCAGTGATATCCACAGGGGGCTGGGGGCCGGGGAGCTGTTTTTT.

The gene calls are TRBV2 and TRBJ1-2; D uncertain. V was cut by 4 bases and J by 3 bases, with 9 bases left in between. Germline V lookup: CDR1 SNHLY, CDR2 FYNNEI. The length of the CDR3 is 13 residues. In nucleotides, the CDR3 is TGTGCCAGCAGTGTACAGACCCACTATGGCTACACCTTC. Its translation is CASSVQTHYGYTF.

The chain uses TRBV6-2 or TRBV6-3 and TRBJ1-5; D is unresolved. Germline V gene sequence: CDR1 MNHEY, CDR2 SVGEGT. This CDR3 comprises 12 residues. Trimming took off 5 bases at V and 4 bases at J, with 6 bases between the two ends. The CDR3 is CASSPPNQPQHF. The DNA for the CDR3 is TGTGCCAGCAGTCCGCCAAATCAGCCCCAGCATTTT.

This clonotype has just a few counts. This rearrangement joins TRBV3-1 to TRBJ2-7; D is undetermined. The germline CDR1 and CDR2 sequences are LGHDT and YNNKEL (reference sequence). The CDR3 is 15 residues long. Trimming stripped 4 bases from V and 5 bases from J, with 18 bases between. CDR3 in DNA: TGTGCCAGCAGCCGTTCCGGTTCCGAGAATAACGAGCAGTACTTC. Translating it yields CASSRSGSENNEQYF.

This clonotype occurred a few times. The gene calls are TRBV5-1 and TRBJ1-2; 8 nucleotides align to TRBD1. V trimming: 3 bases; J trimming: 4 bases; junction bases outside the gene matches: 5. The CDR3 spans 14 residues. In germline, CDR1 is SGHRS, CDR2 YFSETQ. This CDR3 reads CASSYGDRGYGYTF. CDR3 DNA sequence: TGCGCCAGCAGCTATGGAGACAGGGGCTATGGCTACACCTTC.

This clonotype was seen only a few times. CDR3 protein: CASSYSPGDPMDYGYTF. The CDR3 DNA reads as TGTGCCAGCAGTTACTCACCGGGGGATCCGATGGACTATGGCTACACCTTC. The rearrangement links TRBV6-5 to TRBJ1-2; possible D gene TRBD1, 5 bases. Trimming removed 0 bases from V and 3 bases from J, with 17 bases in between. This CDR3 region has 17 residues. CDR1 is MNHEY and CDR2 is SVGAGI in the germline V gene.

This clonotype was observed many times. The V gene is TRBV12-3 or TRBV12-4, the J gene TRBJ2-7; 7 bases align to TRBD1. This CDR3 spans 13 amino acids. V lost 7 bases, J lost 5 bases, and 8 bases stayed unmatched. CDR3 DNA: TGTGCCAGCACCCAGGGACAGTCCAACGAGCAGTACTTC. This codes for CASTQGQSNEQYF.

The chain links TRBV10-3 to TRBJ2-1; TRBD1 might be the D (6 bases). The V gene lost 6 bases and the J gene lost 4 bases, with 19 bases spanning the gap. The CDR3 extends over 16 amino acids. Germline V gene lookup returns CDR1 ENHRY and CDR2 SYGVKD. The CDR3: CAIRDARDIKYNEQFF. The CDR3 DNA reads TGTGCCATCAGGGATGCCCGGGACATTAAATACAATGAGCAGTTCTTC.

The gene calls are TRBV4-1 and TRBJ2-3, with TRBD1 identical over 8 bases. The germline CDR1 and CDR2 sequences are MGHRA and YSYEKL. The CDR3 extends over 15 amino acids. The V segment lost 4 bases and the J segment 6 bases; nucleotides outside the gene matches: 9. CDR3 nucleotide sequence: TGCGCCAGCAGCCCGGGACAGGAGCTGCTGGATACGCAGTATTTT. It specifies CASSPGQELLDTQYF.